This TCR beta chain was captured in a study of T cells after posttransplantation cyclophosphamide. Data came from immunoSEQ multiplex PCR; TCRdb stores just in-frame clones and leaves some out. The data contain more than 30,000 clones, about nine tenths of them singletons. V dropped 4 bases and J dropped 4; count of bases not matched to a gene: 7. Germline-derived CDR1 and CDR2 are SGHRS and YFSETQ. This CDR3 spans 14 amino acids. The naive gate required viable CD3+CD4+ or CD3+CD8+ cells with CCR7+CD45RA+CD45RO-CD95-CD27+CD28+ phenotype. The receptor's source is a woman aged 55-69 years in good health, CMV-negative, and a related stem cell transplant donor. The chain carries TRBV5-1 and TRBJ2-5; 7 bases map to TRBD1. Sequenced sample: naive CD4+ T cells sorted from PBMCs. The CDR3 bases are TGCGCCAGCAGCACACAGGGGATAGGAGAGACCCAGTACTTC. Translation: CASSTQGIGETQYF.